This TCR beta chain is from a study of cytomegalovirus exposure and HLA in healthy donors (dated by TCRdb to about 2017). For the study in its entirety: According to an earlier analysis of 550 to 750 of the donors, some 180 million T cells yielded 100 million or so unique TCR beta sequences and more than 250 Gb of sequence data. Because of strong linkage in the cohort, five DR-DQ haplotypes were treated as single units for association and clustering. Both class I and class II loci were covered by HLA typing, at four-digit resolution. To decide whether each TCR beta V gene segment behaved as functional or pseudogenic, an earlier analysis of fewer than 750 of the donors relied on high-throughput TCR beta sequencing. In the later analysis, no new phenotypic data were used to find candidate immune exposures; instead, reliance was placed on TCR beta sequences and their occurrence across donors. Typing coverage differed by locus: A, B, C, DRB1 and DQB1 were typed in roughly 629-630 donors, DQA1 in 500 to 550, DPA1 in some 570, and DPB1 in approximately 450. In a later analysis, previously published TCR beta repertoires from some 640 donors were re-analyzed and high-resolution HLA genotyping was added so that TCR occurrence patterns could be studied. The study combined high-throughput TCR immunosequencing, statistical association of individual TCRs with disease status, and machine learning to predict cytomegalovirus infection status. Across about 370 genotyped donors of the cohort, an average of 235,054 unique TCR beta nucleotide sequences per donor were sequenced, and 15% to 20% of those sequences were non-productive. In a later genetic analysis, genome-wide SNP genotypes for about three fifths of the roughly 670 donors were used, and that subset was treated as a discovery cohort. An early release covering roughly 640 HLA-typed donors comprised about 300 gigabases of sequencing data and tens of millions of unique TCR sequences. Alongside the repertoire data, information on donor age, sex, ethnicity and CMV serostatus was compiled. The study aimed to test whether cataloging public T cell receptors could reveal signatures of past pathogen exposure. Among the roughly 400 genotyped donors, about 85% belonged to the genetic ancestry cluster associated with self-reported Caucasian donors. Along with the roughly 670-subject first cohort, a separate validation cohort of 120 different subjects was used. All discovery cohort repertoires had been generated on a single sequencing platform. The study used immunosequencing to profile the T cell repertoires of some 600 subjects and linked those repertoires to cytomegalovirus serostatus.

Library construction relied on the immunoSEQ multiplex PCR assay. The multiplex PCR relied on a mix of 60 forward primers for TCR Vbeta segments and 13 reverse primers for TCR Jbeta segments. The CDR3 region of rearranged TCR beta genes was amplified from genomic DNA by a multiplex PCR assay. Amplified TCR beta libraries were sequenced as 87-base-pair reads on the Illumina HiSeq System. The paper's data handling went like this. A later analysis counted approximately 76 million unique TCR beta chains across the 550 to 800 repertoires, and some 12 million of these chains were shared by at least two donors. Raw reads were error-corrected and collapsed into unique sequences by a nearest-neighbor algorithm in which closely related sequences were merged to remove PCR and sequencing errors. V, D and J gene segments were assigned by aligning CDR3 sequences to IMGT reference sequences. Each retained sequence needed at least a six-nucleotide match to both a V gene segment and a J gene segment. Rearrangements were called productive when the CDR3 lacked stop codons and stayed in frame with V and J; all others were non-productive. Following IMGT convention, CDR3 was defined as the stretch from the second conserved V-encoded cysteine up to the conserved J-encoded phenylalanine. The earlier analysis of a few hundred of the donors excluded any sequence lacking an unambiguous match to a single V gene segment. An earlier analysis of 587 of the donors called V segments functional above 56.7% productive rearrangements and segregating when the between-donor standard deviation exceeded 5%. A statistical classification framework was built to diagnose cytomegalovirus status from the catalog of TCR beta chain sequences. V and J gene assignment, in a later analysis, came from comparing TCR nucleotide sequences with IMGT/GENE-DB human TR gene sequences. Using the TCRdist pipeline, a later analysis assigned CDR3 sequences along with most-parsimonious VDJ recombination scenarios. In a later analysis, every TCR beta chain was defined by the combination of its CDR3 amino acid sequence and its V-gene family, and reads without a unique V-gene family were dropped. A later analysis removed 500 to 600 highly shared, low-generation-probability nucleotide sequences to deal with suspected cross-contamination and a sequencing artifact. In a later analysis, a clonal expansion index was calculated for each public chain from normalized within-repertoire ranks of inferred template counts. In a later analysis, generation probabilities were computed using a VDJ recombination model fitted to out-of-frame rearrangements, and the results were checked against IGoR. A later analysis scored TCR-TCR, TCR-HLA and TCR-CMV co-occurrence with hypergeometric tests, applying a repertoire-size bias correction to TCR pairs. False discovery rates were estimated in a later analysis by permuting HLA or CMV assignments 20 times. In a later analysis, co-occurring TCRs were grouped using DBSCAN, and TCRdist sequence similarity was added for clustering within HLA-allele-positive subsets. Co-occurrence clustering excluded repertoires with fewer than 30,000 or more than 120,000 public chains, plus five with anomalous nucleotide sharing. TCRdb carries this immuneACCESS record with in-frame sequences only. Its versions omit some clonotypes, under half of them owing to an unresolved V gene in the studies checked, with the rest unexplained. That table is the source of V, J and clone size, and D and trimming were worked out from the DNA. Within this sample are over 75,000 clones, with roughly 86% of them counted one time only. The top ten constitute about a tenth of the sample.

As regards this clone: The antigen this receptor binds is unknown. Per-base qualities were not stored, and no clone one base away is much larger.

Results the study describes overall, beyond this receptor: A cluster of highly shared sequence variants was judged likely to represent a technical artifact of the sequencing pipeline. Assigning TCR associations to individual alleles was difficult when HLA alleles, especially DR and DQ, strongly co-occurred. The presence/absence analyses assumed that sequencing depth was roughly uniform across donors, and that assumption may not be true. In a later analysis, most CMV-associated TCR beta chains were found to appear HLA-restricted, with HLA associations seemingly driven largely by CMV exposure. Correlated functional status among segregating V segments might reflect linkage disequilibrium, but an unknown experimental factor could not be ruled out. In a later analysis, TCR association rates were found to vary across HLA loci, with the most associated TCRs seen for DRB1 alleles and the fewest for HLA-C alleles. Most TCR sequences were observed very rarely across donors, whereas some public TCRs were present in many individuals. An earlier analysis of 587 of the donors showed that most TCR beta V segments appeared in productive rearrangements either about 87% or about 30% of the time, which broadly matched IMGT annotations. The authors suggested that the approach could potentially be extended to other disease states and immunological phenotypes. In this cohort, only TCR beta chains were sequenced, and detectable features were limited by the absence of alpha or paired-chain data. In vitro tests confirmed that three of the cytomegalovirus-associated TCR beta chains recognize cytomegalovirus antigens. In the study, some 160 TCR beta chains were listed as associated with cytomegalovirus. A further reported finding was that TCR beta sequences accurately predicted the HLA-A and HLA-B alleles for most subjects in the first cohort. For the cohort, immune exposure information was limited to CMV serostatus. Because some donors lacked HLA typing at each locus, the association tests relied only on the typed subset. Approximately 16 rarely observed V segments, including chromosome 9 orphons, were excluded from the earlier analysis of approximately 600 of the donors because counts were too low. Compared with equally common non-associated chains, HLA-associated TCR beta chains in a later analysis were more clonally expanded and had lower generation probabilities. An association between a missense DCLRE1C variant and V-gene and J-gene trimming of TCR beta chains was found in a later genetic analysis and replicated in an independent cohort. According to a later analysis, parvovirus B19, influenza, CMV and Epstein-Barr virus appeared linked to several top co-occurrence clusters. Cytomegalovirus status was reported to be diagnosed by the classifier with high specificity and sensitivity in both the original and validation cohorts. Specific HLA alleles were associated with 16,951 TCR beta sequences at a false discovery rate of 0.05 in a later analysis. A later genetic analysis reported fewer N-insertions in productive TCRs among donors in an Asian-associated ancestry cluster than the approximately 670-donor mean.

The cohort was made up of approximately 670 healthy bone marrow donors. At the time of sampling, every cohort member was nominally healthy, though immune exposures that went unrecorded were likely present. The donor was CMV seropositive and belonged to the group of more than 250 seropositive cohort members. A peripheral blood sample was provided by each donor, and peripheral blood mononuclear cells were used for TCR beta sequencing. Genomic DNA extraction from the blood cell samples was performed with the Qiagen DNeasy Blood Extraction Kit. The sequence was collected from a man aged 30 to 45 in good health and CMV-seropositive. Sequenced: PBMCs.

The nucleotide sequence is given as TGCGCCAGCAGCTTGAATCCAGGGGGCGTAGACAATGAGCAGTTCTTC. Translated, it gives CASSLNPGGVDNEQFF. This chain is built from TRBV5-1 and TRBJ2-1; 8 central bases correspond to TRBD1. Compared with germline, V lacks 1 base and J lacks 5 bases; bases without a gene match: 8. Taken from the germline V gene, the CDR1 and CDR2 loops are SGHRS and YFSETQ. From the cysteine up to the phenylalanine, the CDR3 has a length of 16 residues. Solely the CDR3 DNA is kept, with 48 bases framed from the first base.